The 5 T cell receptor beta chains in this list originate from one sample, sequenced in a study of early stage breast cancer tumors. The repertoire was sequenced with immunoSEQ multiplex PCR; TCRdb's copy has only in-frame clones and lacks some. Here the sample spans about 46,000 clones, more than 70% being singletons. Specimen: blood. All receptors derive from a middle-aged person with breast cancer.

This clone appeared once. This chain joins TRBV19 and TRBJ1-2; 9 nucleotides line up with TRBD1. The CDR3 spans 16 residues. The junction had 13 bases not matched to a gene; V was cut back by 6 bases and J by 5 bases. Germline V CDR1 and CDR2: LNHDA, SQIVND (reference sequence). The CDR3 sequence: CASRGDRGRLRYGYTF. CDR3 sequence (DNA): TGTGCCAGTAGGGGAGACAGGGGGAGGCTGAGGTATGGCTACACCTTC.

In this sample, this clone turned up a few times. This chain connects TRBV5-1 to TRBJ1-5; D uncertain. This CDR3 is built from 13 residues. CDR1 and CDR2 from the germline V gene are SGHRS and YFSETQ. Trimming left V 1 base short and J 2 bases short, with 4 bases between. The DNA for the CDR3 is TGCGCCAGCAGCTTGCAGGGCAATCAGCCCCAGCATTTT. Protein: CASSLQGNQPQHF.

The rearrangement joins TRBV11-3 to TRBJ2-1; 9 positions match TRBD2. Germline CDR1 SGHNT, CDR2 YENEEA. The CDR3 runs 17 residues. The trim removed 1 base at V and 6 bases at J, leaving 10 bases unmatched. The CDR3 nucleotides read TGTGCCAGCAGCTTAGGGGCTAGGGCGGGAGGGTTCAATGAGCAGTTCTTC. Translation gives CASSLGARAGGFNEQFF.

This clone showed up just once. The chain recombines TRBV7-2 with TRBJ2-3; a possible D gene is TRBD2 (5 bases). Trimming removed 1 base from V and 6 bases from J, with 8 bases in between. Germline V gene data show CDR1 as SGHTA and CDR2 as FQGNSA. The CDR3 totals 13 residues. The CDR3 bases are TGTGCCAGCAGCTTAGGGTGGAGGGATACGCAGTATTTT. Encoded protein: CASSLGWRDTQYF. Variable domain in full (rest from reference TRBV7-2 and TRBJ2-3): GAGVSQSPSNKVTEKGKDVELRCDPISGHTALYWYRQSLGQGLEFLIYFQGNSAPDKSGLPSDRFSAERTGGSVSTLTIQRTQQEDSAVYLCASSLGWRDTQYFGPGTRLTVL.

The V gene is TRBV7-9, the J gene TRBJ1-2; maybe TRBD1 (6 bases). Deletions cut 0 bases from V and 4 bases from J, with 9 bases between. Germline assignment: CDR1 SEHNR and CDR2 FQNEAQ (reference sequence). This CDR3 region has 14 residues. Written as DNA, the CDR3 is TGTGCCAGCAGCTTAGCGGGACAAGCCTATGGCTACACCTTC. Translated: CASSLAGQAYGYTF.